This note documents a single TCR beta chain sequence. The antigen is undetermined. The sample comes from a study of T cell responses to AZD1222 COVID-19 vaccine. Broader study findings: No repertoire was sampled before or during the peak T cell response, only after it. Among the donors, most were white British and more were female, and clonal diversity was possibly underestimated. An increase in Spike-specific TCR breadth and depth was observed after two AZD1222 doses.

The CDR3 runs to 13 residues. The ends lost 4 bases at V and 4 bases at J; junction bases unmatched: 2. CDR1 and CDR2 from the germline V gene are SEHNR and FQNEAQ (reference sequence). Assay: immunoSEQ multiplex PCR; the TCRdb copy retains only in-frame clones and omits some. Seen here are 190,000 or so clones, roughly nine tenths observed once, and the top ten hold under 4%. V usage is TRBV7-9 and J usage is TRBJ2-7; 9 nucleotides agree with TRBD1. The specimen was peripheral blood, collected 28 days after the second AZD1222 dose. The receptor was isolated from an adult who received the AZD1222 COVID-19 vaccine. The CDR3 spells CASSSQGAYEQYF. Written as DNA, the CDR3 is TGTGCCAGCAGCTCACAGGGGGCTTACGAGCAGTACTTC.